This passage covers 28 T cell receptor beta chains from one sample sequenced in a study of cytomegalovirus exposure and HLA in healthy donors. 60 Vbeta and 13 Jbeta primers were used in PCR. Generated by immunoSEQ multiplex PCR, the TCRdb table keeps only in-frame clones and is missing some. This table holds 220,000 or so clones, 70% to 80% found once. The material sequenced was PBMCs. The receptor set was obtained from a woman in her twenties or thirties in good health and CMV-seronegative.

The J gene is TRBJ1-4, the V gene TRBV19; 11 bases fit TRBD1. The CDR3 totals 19 residues. Germline CDR1 reads LNHDA; CDR2 reads SQIVND (reference sequence). V was pared by 0 bases and J by 3 bases, with 9 bases of the junction left unmatched. CDR3 protein: CASSIDLGTGGPANEKLFF. The CDR3 DNA is TGTGCCAGTAGTATAGATCTAGGGACAGGGGGGCCCGCTAATGAAAAACTGTTTTTT.

V is TRBV4-1 and J is TRBJ2-7; D might be TRBD1 (5 bases). The V gene's germline CDR1 is MGHRA and CDR2 YSYEKL. The CDR3 is 14 amino acids. V lost 4 bases to trimming and J lost 3 bases, with 13 bases between them. For the CDR3, the DNA is TGCGCCAGCAGCCCTACGACAGAATTCTACGAGCAGTACTTC. Its translation: CASSPTTEFYEQYF.

CDR3: CASSYSDRAGEQYF. The CDR3 bases are TGTGCCAGCAGCTATTCGGACAGGGCGGGCGAGCAGTACTTC. The chain links TRBV27 to TRBJ2-7, with 8 bases matching TRBD1. The CDR3 is made up of 14 amino acids. Germline loops: CDR1 MNHEY, CDR2 SMNVEV (reference sequence). The V gene end was trimmed by 6 bases and the J gene end by 6 bases; junction bases not matched to a gene: 10.

The CDR3 bases are TGTGCCAGCAGTGGCCCGGACACTCGCTGGGTGTACGAGCAGTACTTC. Translated: CASSGPDTRWVYEQYF. The rearrangement joins TRBV2 to TRBJ2-7; tentatively, D is TRBD1 (5 bases). Trimming stripped 4 bases from V and 4 bases from J, with 20 bases between. This CDR3 region has 16 residues. Germline values: CDR1 SNHLY, CDR2 FYNNEI.

The rearrangement links TRBV10-3 to TRBJ2-5, with TRBD2 identical over 7 bases. Germline loops: CDR1 ENHRY, CDR2 SYGVKD. The CDR3 covers 14 residues. Germline trimming cut 2 bases from V and 5 bases from J; bases unmatched to any gene: 5. CDR3 bases: TGTGCCATCAGTGAGGGACTAGGCTCGGAGACCCAGTACTTC. It specifies CAISEGLGSETQYF.

The table lists this clone with a count of one. The chain joins TRBV5-1 to TRBJ2-3, with 10 bases aligning to TRBD2. V was clipped by 7 bases and J by 3 bases; unmatched bases: 5. The germline CDR1 and CDR2 sequences are SGHRS and YFSETQ. The CDR3 is 14 residues long. The CDR3 region is CASGAGGPTDTQYF. DNA for the CDR3: TGCGCCAGCGGAGCGGGAGGGCCTACAGATACGCAGTATTTT.

The chain carries TRBV7-3 and TRBJ2-3; TRBD2 aligns across 10 bases. From germline, CDR1 is SGHTA and CDR2 FQGTGA. V lost 1 base, J lost 0 bases, and 19 bases stayed unmatched. The CDR3 totals 22 residues. This CDR3 is CASSLSVPGRLAGAGSTDTQYF. Here the CDR3 DNA reads TGTGCCAGCAGCTTAAGTGTTCCGGGTAGGCTAGCGGGAGCCGGGAGCACAGATACGCAGTATTTT.

This chain joins TRBV5-1 and TRBJ2-5; D might be TRBD1 (6 bases). The length of the CDR3 is 14 residues. CDR1 SGHRS and CDR2 YFSETQ come from the germline V gene. V lost 0 bases to trimming and J lost 4 bases, with 10 bases between them. CDR3 loop: CASSLGQEPETQYF. DNA for the CDR3: TGCGCCAGCAGCTTGGGACAGGAGCCAGAGACCCAGTACTTC. The whole variable domain, remainder taken from reference TRBV5-1 and TRBJ2-5, is KAGVTQTPRYLIKTRGQQVTLSCSPISGHRSVSWYQQTPGQGLQFLFEYFSETQRNKGNFPGRFSGRQFSNSRSEMNVSTLELGDSALYLCASSLGQEPETQYFGPGTRLLVL.

This rearrangement joins TRBV5-1 to TRBJ2-2; 9 bases map to TRBD2. This CDR3 contains 16 residues. Germline trimming cut 4 bases from V and 0 bases from J; bases unmatched to any gene: 4. Germline CDR1 reads SGHRS; CDR2 reads YFSETQ. The CDR3 reads CASSPREGANTGELFF. The CDR3 bases are TGCGCCAGCAGCCCGCGGGAGGGCGCGAACACCGGGGAGCTGTTTTTT.

The chain recombines TRBV15 with TRBJ1-2; TRBD1 is a possible D gene (5 bases). The CDR3 extends over 18 amino acids. The germline V gene encodes CDR1 LNHNV and CDR2 YYDKDF (reference sequence). Deletions cut 0 bases from V and 0 bases from J, with 17 bases between. CDR3 sequence: CATSRDIRPGHPNYGYTF. The CDR3 bases are TGTGCCACCAGCAGAGATATTCGGCCAGGGCACCCTAACTATGGCTACACCTTC.

This chain uses TRBV27 with TRBJ1-2, with D possibly matching TRBD1 (6 bases). The CDR3 is 13 amino acids. Trimming removed 1 base from V and 5 bases from J, with 8 bases in between. Germline V gives CDR1 MNHEY, CDR2 SMNVEV (reference sequence). CDR3 region: CASSLFTGYGYTF. CDR3 coding DNA: TGTGCCAGCAGTTTATTTACAGGGTATGGCTACACCTTC.

V is TRBV11-2 and J is TRBJ2-7; TRBD1 agrees at 7 bases. Germline CDR1 and CDR2: SGHAT and FQNNGV. The CDR3 consists of 15 residues. V lost 4 bases, J lost 0 bases, and 6 bases stayed unmatched. The DNA for the CDR3 is TGTGCCAGCAGCTACATACAGGGGAGCTCCTACGAGCAGTACTTC. It is translated as CASSYIQGSSYEQYF.

V gene TRBV30 combines with J gene TRBJ2-3; possibly TRBD1 for D (6 bases). Germline V gene sequence: CDR1 GTSNPN, CDR2 SVGIG (reference sequence). The CDR3 runs 16 residues. V lost 0 bases and J 2 bases, leaving 15 bases between the germline ends. The CDR3 is CAWSVRVGALTDTQYF. The CDR3 DNA is TGTGCCTGGAGTGTACGGGTGGGGGCCCTCACAGATACGCAGTATTTT.

Concerning this clone itself: A much larger clone differs from this one at a single base, so this may be a read error. The chain joins TRBV7-3 to TRBJ2-1; possible D gene TRBD2, 6 bases. Germline V gene sequence: CDR1 SGHTA, CDR2 FQGTGA. Trimming shortened V by 1 base and J by 4 bases, and 8 bases separated the two germline ends. This CDR3 has 14 residues. CDR3 region: CASSLIAGYNEQFF. CDR3 coding DNA: TGTGCCAGCAGCTTAATTGCGGGATACAATGAGCAGTTCTTC.

This clone is a singleton in its sample. The same CDR3 also results from other DNA sequences found in this sample. The chain couples TRBV5-1 to TRBJ1-4, with 10 bases that match TRBD1. This CDR3 contains 14 residues. V trimming: 3 bases; J trimming: 8 bases; junction bases outside the gene matches: 4. In germline, CDR1 is SGHRS, CDR2 YFSETQ. The CDR3 sequence is CASSSGQGGEKLFF. The CDR3 bases are TGCGCCAGCAGCTCCGGACAGGGGGGCGAAAAACTGTTTTTT.

J is TRBJ1-5 and V is TRBV19, with D unresolved. The CDR3 has 13 residues. CDR1 LNHDA and CDR2 SQIVND come from the germline V gene (reference sequence). The V end lost 3 bases, the J end lost 5 bases, and 8 bases lay between the germline ends. The CDR3 loop reads CASSIERDQPQHF. Written as DNA, the CDR3 is TGTGCCAGTAGTATCGAACGGGATCAGCCCCAGCATTTT.

The V gene is TRBV7-9, the J gene TRBJ2-7, with a tentative D call TRBD1 (6 bases). CDR3 size: 14 residues. V lost 3 bases, J lost 5 bases, and 14 bases lay in between. CDR1 and CDR2 (germline): SEHNR, FQNEAQ (reference sequence). The CDR3 DNA reads as TGTGCCAGCAGCTTCTACAGGGATTGGAACGAGCAGTACTTC. It specifies CASSFYRDWNEQYF.

The V gene is TRBV4-1, the J gene TRBJ2-5; maybe TRBD2 (5 bases). V gave up 4 bases and J gave up 5 bases, with 14 bases separating them. This CDR3 contains 14 residues. Germline V gene lookup returns CDR1 MGHRA and CDR2 YSYEKL. CDR3 residues: CASSPLTSRETQYF. The CDR3 coding sequence is TGCGCCAGCAGCCCCCTAACTAGTAGGGAGACCCAGTACTTC.

The chain links TRBV30 to TRBJ1-2, with TRBD1 as a possible D gene (5 bases). This CDR3 comprises 16 residues. Germline values: CDR1 GTSNPN, CDR2 SVGIG (reference sequence). Trimming took 0 bases from V and 3 from J, leaving 17 bases between them. The CDR3 spells CAWSVNPNRLYYGYTF. Written as DNA, the CDR3 is TGTGCCTGGAGTGTAAATCCCAACAGGTTATACTATGGCTACACCTTC.

This clone is a singleton in its sample. This chain uses TRBV30 with TRBJ2-5, with 7 bases aligning to TRBD2. Germline loops: CDR1 GTSNPN, CDR2 SVGIG (reference sequence). Losses at the gene ends were 7 bases for V and 4 bases for J; bases not matched to a gene: 9. The CDR3 runs 13 residues. The CDR3 DNA reads TGTGCCTCTTCAGCGGGGAGGGGAGAGACCCAGTACTTC. Residues: CASSAGRGETQYF.

Details on this clone: A junction end diverges from the germline sequence, so it may reflect a read error. The chain joins TRBV6-1 to TRBJ1-2; D might be TRBD1 (6 bases). The length of the CDR3 is 12 residues. Per germline, CDR1 MNHNS and CDR2 SASEGT. The CDR3 DNA follows: TGTGCCAGCACCTGGGACACCTATGGCTACCCCTTC. Protein sequence: CASTWDTYGYPF.

In this sample, this clone turned up a few times. The chain carries TRBV4-1 and TRBJ2-7, with D perhaps matching TRBD2 (5 bases). Trimming stripped 0 bases from V and 5 bases from J, with 11 bases between. Germline CDR1 and CDR2: MGHRA and YSYEKL. The CDR3 is 14 amino acids. The CDR3 is CASSQEGGAHEQYF. The CDR3 DNA sequence: TGCGCCAGCAGCCAAGAAGGAGGAGCCCACGAGCAGTACTTC.

The rearrangement links TRBV14 to TRBJ2-3, with 15 bases identical to TRBD2. V gave up 1 base and J gave up 5 bases; unmatched junction bases: 4. This CDR3 has 17 amino acids. The germline CDR1 and CDR2 sequences are SGHDN and FVKESK. The CDR3 DNA sequence: TGTGCCAGCAGCCAAGCCGGGACTAGCGGGGGGCGAGATACGCAGTATTTT. This sequence encodes CASSQAGTSGGRDTQYF.

The rearrangement joins TRBV9 to TRBJ2-2; D may be TRBD2 (5 bases). Trimming took 0 bases from V and 4 from J, leaving 13 bases between them. Germline CDR1 reads SGDLS; CDR2 reads YYNGEE. The CDR3 covers 16 residues. This CDR3 is CASSVDGVYGTGELFF. CDR3 DNA sequence: TGTGCCAGCAGCGTAGACGGGGTTTATGGCACCGGGGAGCTGTTTTTT.

This chain links TRBV6-6 with TRBJ2-7; D is possibly TRBD1 (6 bases). The CDR3 is made up of 14 amino acids. The V end lost 5 bases, the J end lost 2 bases, and 13 bases lay between the germline ends. Germline-derived CDR1 and CDR2 are MNHNY and SVGAGI (reference sequence). The CDR3 coding sequence is TGTGCCAGCAGTCCTCAGGGGTCTCCCTACGAGCAGTACTTC. Translation gives CASSPQGSPYEQYF.

About this clone: The junction does not match germline at one end; this may be a read error. The chain employs TRBV7-7 and TRBJ1-5; possible D gene TRBD1, 6 bases. The germline V gene has CDR1 SSHAT and CDR2 FNYEAQ (reference sequence). The CDR3 loop spans 19 amino acids. Written as DNA, the CDR3 is TGTGCTAGCAGCTTAGCGCACATAAACGGTGGGACACCGTATCAGCCCCAGCATTTT. Protein sequence: CASSLAHINGGTPYQPQHF.

The genes are TRBV20-1 and TRBJ2-1; tentative D call: TRBD2 (6 bases). The CDR3 has 11 residues. The V end lost 5 bases, the J end lost 7 bases, and 9 bases lay between the germline ends. Germline CDR1 reads DFQATT; CDR2 reads SNEGSKA (reference sequence). Written as DNA, the CDR3 is TGCAGTGCTGCCCGGGAGAATGAGCAGTTCTTC. Translation gives CSAARENEQFF.

This chain joins TRBV25-1 and TRBJ2-1; TRBD2 matches at 8 bases. Germline V gene sequence: CDR1 MGHDK, CDR2 SYGVNS. The CDR3 covers 17 residues. V trimming: 3 bases; J trimming: 8 bases; junction bases outside the gene matches: 15. The CDR3 nucleotides read TGTGCCAGCAGTGACGCCCGGGGGGGGGAAAGGGTTGATGAGCAGTTCTTC. It is translated as CASSDARGGERVDEQFF.